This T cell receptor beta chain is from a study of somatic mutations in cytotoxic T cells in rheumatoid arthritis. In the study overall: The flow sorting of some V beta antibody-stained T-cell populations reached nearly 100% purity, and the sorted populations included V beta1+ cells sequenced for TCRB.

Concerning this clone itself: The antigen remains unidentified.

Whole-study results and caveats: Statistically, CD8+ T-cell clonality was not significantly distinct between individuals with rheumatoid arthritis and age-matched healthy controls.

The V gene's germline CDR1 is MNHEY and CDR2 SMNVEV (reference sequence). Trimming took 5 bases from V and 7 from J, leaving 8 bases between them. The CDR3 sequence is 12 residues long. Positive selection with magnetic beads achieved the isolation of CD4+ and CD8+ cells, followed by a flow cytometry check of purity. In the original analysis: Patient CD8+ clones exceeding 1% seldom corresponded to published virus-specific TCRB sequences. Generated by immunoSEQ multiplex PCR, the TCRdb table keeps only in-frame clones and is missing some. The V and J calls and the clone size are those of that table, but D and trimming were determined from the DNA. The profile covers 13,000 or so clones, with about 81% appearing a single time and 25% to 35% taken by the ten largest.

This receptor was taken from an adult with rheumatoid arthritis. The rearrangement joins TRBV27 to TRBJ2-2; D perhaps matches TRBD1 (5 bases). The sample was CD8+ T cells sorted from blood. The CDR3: CASSDSVGELFF. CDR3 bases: TGTGCCAGCAGTGACAGCGTCGGGGAGCTGTTTTTT.